Presented here are 4 T cell receptor beta chains from one specimen sequenced in a study of T cell repertoires in aging, cancer and after chemotherapy. Amplification of TCR beta used genomic DNA extracted from peripheral blood. Rearranged V-D-J TRB sequences were amplified with a mixed TRB-A/B primer pool. In TCRdb, the multiplex PCR reads were re-called with MiXCR into one record per CDR3 protein. The table includes fewer than 2,500 distinct CDR3 sequences, under 30% detected once. Material for sequencing was blood. The receptors come from a human donor with a solid tumor.

This clonotype is labeled medium-sized. The chain couples TRBV20-1 to TRBJ2-1; perhaps TRBD2 as D (6 bases). CDR3 size: 11 residues. V lost 3 bases, J lost 9 bases, and 9 bases lay in between. CDR1 DFQATT and CDR2 SNEGSKA come from the germline V gene (reference sequence). CDR3 sequence: CSASQGGEQFF. The DNA for the CDR3 is TGCAGTGCTAGCCAGGGAGGTGAGCAGTTCTTC.

V usage is TRBV20-1 and J usage is TRBJ2-7, with a tentative D call TRBD1 (5 bases). V was cut by 3 bases and J by 3 bases, with 9 bases left in between. CDR3 length equals 12 residues. Per germline, CDR1 DFQATT and CDR2 SNEGSKA (reference sequence). CDR3 sequence: CSASTGIYEQYF. The CDR3, as DNA: TGCAGTGCTAGTACAGGAATCTACGAGCAGTACTTC.

This chain links TRBV29-1 with TRBJ2-3; D gene ambiguous. The germline V gene has CDR1 SQVTM and CDR2 ANQGSEA. V was cut by 1 base and J by 0 bases, with 14 bases left in between. The CDR3 is 16 amino acids. CDR3: CSVEGGPKDSTDTQYF. The CDR3 DNA reads as TGCAGCGTTGAAGGCGGCCCCAAGGACAGCACAGATACGCAGTATTTT.

V gene TRBV20-1 combines with J gene TRBJ2-3; D uncertain. Germline CDR1 is DFQATT and CDR2 is SNEGSKA (reference sequence). The V end was cut by 3 bases, the J end by 2 bases, with 6 bases between. There are 12 residues in the CDR3. The CDR3 nucleotides are TGCAGTGCTAGCCCCGCCACAGATACGCAGTATTTT. The encoded protein is CSASPATDTQYF.